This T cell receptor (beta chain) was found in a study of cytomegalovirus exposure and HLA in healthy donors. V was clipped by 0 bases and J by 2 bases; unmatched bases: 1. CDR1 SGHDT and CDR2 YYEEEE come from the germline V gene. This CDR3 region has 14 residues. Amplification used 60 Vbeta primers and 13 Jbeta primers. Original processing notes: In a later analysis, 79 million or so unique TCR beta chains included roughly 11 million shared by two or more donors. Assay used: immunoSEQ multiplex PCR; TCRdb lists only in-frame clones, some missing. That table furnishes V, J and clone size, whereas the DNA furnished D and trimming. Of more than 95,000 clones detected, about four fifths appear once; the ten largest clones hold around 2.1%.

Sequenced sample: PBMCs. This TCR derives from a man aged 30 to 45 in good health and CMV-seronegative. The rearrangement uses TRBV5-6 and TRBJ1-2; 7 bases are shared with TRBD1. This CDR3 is CASSLVQGNYGYTF. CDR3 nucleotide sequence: TGTGCCAGCAGCTTGGTACAGGGGAACTATGGCTACACCTTC.